The clone carrying this T cell receptor beta chain was observed at least ten times. As yet, its antigen is unknown. Treatment noted: oral pan-JAK inhibitor, 5-10 mg twice daily. Samples from alopecia areata patients were lesional scalp punch biopsies and peripheral blood. This sample is drawn from a study of CD8+ T cells in alopecia areata. Study overall: Scoring treated patients' severity relied on the percentage of scalp area affected.

The ends lost 4 bases at V and 10 bases at J; junction bases unmatched: 4. Germline assignment: CDR1 SGHVS and CDR2 FQNEAQ. The CDR3 has 13 amino acids. General study points: Numerous clones, expanded in lesions, remained in scalp and blood during tofacitinib. Compared with mice, patients displayed less clear TCR sharing, possibly for HLA-related reasons.

Isolated RNA was reverse transcribed into cDNA used as the sequencing template. The assay was immunoSEQ multiplex PCR, and TCRdb's table has in-frame clones only and misses some. This table has roughly 190,000 clones, 64% appearing once. The chain uses TRBV7-8 and TRBJ1-6; 7 bases are a match to TRBD1. Specimen: CD4+ T cells sorted from blood, collected around week 50, from a patient treated with tofacitinib. This clonotype was obtained from a human donor with alopecia areata. CDR3 bases: TGTGCCAGCAGCTCGGGACAGCCCTCACCCCTCCACTTT. Translated: CASSSGQPSPLHF.